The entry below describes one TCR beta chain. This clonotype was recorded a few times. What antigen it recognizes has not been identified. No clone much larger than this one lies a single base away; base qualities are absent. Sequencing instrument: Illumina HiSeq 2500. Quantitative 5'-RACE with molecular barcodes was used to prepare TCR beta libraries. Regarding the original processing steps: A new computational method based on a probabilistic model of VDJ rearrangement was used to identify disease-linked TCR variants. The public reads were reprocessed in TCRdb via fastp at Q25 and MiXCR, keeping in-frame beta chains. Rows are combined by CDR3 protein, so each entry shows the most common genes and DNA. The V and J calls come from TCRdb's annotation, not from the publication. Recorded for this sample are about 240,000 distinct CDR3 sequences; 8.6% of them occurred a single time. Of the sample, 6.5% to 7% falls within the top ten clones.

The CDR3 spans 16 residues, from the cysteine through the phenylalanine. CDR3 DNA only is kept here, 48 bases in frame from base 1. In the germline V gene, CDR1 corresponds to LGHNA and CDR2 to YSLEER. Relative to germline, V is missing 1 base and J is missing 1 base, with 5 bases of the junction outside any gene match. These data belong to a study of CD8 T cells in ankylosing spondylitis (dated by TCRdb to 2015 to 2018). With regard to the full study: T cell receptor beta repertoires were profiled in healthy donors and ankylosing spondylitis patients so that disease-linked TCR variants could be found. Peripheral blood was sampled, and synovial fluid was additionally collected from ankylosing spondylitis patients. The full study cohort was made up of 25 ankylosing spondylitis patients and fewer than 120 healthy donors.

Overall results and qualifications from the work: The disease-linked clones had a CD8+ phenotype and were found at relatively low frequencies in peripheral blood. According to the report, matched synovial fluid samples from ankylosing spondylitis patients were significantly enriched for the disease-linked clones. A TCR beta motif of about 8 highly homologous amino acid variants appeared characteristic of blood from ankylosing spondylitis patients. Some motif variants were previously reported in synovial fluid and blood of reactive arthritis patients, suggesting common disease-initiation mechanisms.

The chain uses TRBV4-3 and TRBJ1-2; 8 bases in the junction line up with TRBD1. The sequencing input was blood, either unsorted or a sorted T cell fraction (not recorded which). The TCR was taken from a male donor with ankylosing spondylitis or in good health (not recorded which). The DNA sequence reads TGCGCCAGCAGCCAAGCCCAGACAGGGGATAACTATGGCTACACCTTC. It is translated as CASSQAQTGDNYGYTF.